The 8 T cell receptor beta chains below come from one sample, sequenced in a study of T-cell memory formation after mild COVID-19. TCRdb recomputed calls from the 5' RACE reads with MiXCR, one row per CDR3 protein. This table has 400,000 to 500,000 distinct CDR3 sequences, approximately 20% appearing once. Sequencing was performed on PBMCs or a T cell subset sorted from them (not recorded which). Receptors were obtained from an adult woman who had mild COVID-19 (a few samples of this study predate the infection). Cell type and time point are not known.

The V gene is TRBV4-1, the J gene TRBJ1-4, with a weak D call TRBD1 (6 bases). In germline, CDR1 is MGHRA, CDR2 YSYEKL. The V end was cut by 0 bases, the J end by 4 bases, with 15 bases between. The CDR3 is made up of 17 amino acids. CDR3: CASSQDQWGGRNEKLFF. The DNA of the CDR3 is TGCGCCAGCAGCCAAGATCAGTGGGGGGGCCGTAATGAAAAACTGTTTTTT.

The chain recombines TRBV7-9 with TRBJ2-3; D gene uncertain. V lost 1 base, J lost 6 bases, and 8 bases lay in between. CDR1 and CDR2 from the germline V gene are SEHNR and FQNEAQ (reference sequence). This CDR3 comprises 13 residues. DNA for the CDR3: TGTGCCAGCAGCTTAGATGGTCGGGATACGCAGTATTTT. It codes for CASSLDGRDTQYF.

This clonotype was picked up a small number of times. J is TRBJ2-3 and V is TRBV12-3 or TRBV12-4; D not resolved. This CDR3 contains 13 residues. V lost 10 bases to trimming and J lost 5 bases, with 16 bases between them. CDR3 DNA: TGTGCCACCACCCCCGTGGAGCGAGATACGCAGTATTTT. It translates to CATTPVERDTQYF.

The chain is built from TRBV29-1 and TRBJ2-5, with a possible D match to TRBD2 (6 bases). This CDR3 is 11 amino acids long. Germline values: CDR1 SQVTM, CDR2 ANQGSEA. V lost 6 bases and J lost 5, with 10 bases in between. The CDR3 spells CSVLASETQYF. DNA for the CDR3: TGCAGCGTACTAGCCTCGGAGACCCAGTACTTC.

This sequence joins TRBV7-2 and TRBJ2-1; 7 nucleotides agree with TRBD1. V lost 5 bases to trimming and J lost 7 bases; unmatched junction nucleotides: 11. The CDR3 is 15 residues long. In germline, CDR1 is SGHTA, CDR2 FQGNSA. CDR3 DNA: TGTGCCAGCAGCCAGCAGACAGGGAACGGAAATGAGCAGTTCTTC. Translating gives CASSQQTGNGNEQFF. The entire variable domain, with the rest obtained from reference TRBV7-2 and TRBJ2-1, is as follows: GAGVSQSPSNKVTEKGKDVELRCDPISGHTALYWYRQSLGQGLEFLIYFQGNSAPDKSGLPSDRFSAERTGGSVSTLTIQRTQQEDSAVYLCASSQQTGNGNEQFFGPGTRLTVL.

This clonotype was counted once. The rearrangement uses TRBV6-5 and TRBJ1-2, with a weak D call TRBD1 (6 bases). The germline V gene has CDR1 MNHEY and CDR2 SVGAGI. Trimming shortened V by 6 bases and J by 8 bases, and 19 bases separated the two germline ends. The CDR3 is 14 residues long. DNA for the CDR3: TGTGCCAGCAGAACGACAGGCGTGCGCGGGGGCTACACCTTC. Residues: CASRTTGVRGGYTF.

V usage is TRBV24-1 and J usage is TRBJ2-1, with 7 bases identical to TRBD2. This CDR3 comprises 17 residues. CDR1 and CDR2 (germline): KGHDR, SFDVKD. V lost 1 base, J lost 4 bases, and 9 bases stayed unmatched. CDR3 sequence reads: CATSDFPLAADYNEQFF. The CDR3 bases are TGTGCCACCAGTGATTTCCCCCTAGCGGCGGATTACAATGAGCAGTTCTTC.

This clonotype was seen only a few times. The chain employs TRBV6-2 or TRBV6-3 and TRBJ2-2; D remains ambiguous. The CDR3 is 14 residues long. V was shortened by 2 bases and J by 4 bases, with 8 bases between the two germline ends. The germline gives CDR1 MNHEY, CDR2 SVGEGT. The CDR3 DNA sequence: TGTGCCAGCAGTTACCGGGTACCCACCGGGGAGCTGTTTTTT. Translating gives CASSYRVPTGELFF.